These 20 T cell receptor beta chains were sequenced from one sample in a study of cytomegalovirus exposure and HLA in healthy donors. Vbeta (60) and Jbeta (13) primers were used in the PCR. Clones were sequenced by immunoSEQ multiplex PCR, and TCRdb holds only the in-frame ones, with some missing. This table holds some 130,000 clones, roughly three quarters found once. Sequences were obtained from PBMCs. Receptors originate from a man between 18 and 35 years old in good health and CMV-seronegative.

The rearrangement links TRBV7-2 to TRBJ2-1; 9 bases align to TRBD2. This CDR3 is built from 15 residues. Trimming took 4 bases from V and 7 from J; bases not matched to a gene: 8. Germline loops: CDR1 SGHTA, CDR2 FQGNSA. CDR3 loop: CASSWTSAKGNEQFF. CDR3 sequence (DNA): TGTGCCAGCAGCTGGACTAGCGCAAAGGGTAATGAGCAGTTCTTC.

Written as DNA, the CDR3 is TGCGCCAGCAGCCAAGATCTTCAAGGGCTAGGGGACATACAAGAGACCCAGTACTTC. Translated: CASSQDLQGLGDIQETQYF. The genes are TRBV4-3 and TRBJ2-5; TRBD1 is a possible D gene (6 bases). The length of the CDR3 is 19 residues. The germline V and J ends were trimmed by 0 bases and 2 bases, with 22 bases remaining between them. Germline V gene lookup returns CDR1 LGHNA and CDR2 YSLEER.

V usage is TRBV6-4 and J usage is TRBJ2-1; maybe TRBD2 (5 bases). The ends were cut back, 5 bases at V and 6 bases at J, with 14 bases in the middle. There are 14 residues in the CDR3. Per germline, CDR1 MRHNA and CDR2 SNTAGT. DNA for the CDR3: TGTGCCAGCAGTCCCTCGTTCGGGGTCAATGAGCAGTTCTTC. The encoded protein is CASSPSFGVNEQFF.

CDR3 coding DNA: TGCAGCCCCCGGACAGGTAACAATGAGCAGTTCTTC. Translation: CSPRTGNNEQFF. The rearrangement links TRBV29-1 to TRBJ2-1; 7 bases align to TRBD1. J was trimmed by 5 bases and V by 8 bases; bases with no gene match: 6. CDR1 and CDR2 (germline): SQVTM, ANQGSEA. The CDR3 is 12 residues long.

V usage is TRBV18 and J usage is TRBJ2-2; 9 nucleotides line up with TRBD2. This CDR3 is built from 19 residues. CDR1 is KGHSH, CDR2 LQKENI, per germline. Trimming removed 0 bases from V and 1 base from J; junction bases left unmatched: 9. CDR3 in DNA: TGTGCCAGCTCACCACCCGCCACCCAGCGGGAGGTGAACACCGGGGAGCTGTTTTTT. As protein: CASSPPATQREVNTGELFF.

The chain combines TRBV7-8 with TRBJ1-5, with D perhaps matching TRBD1 (5 bases). The length of the CDR3 is 15 residues. Trimming shortened V by 1 base and J by 7 bases, and 14 bases separated the two germline ends. CDR1 is SGHVS and CDR2 is FQNEAQ in the germline V gene. The CDR3 DNA sequence: TGTGCCAGCAGCTTAGTGGGAGGGGTTAGCCAGCCCCAGCATTTT. Its translation is CASSLVGGVSQPQHF.

CDR3 nucleotides: TGTGCCAGCAGTATCGAAAGCGGGAGCTCCTACAATGAGCAGTTCTTC. Residues: CASSIESGSSYNEQFF. The genes are TRBV27 and TRBJ2-1; 8 nucleotides match TRBD2. The junction had 6 bases not matched to a gene; V was cut back by 5 bases and J by 0 bases. The CDR3 covers 16 residues. In germline, CDR1 is MNHEY, CDR2 SMNVEV (reference sequence).

This clone was found once. The V gene is TRBV7-2, the J gene TRBJ2-4; 7 nucleotides align to TRBD1. The ends lost 2 bases at V and 12 bases at J; junction bases unmatched: 13. The germline gives CDR1 SGHTA, CDR2 FQGNSA. This CDR3 has 15 amino acids. Written as DNA, the CDR3 is TGTGCCAGCAGCTTACAAAGGGGGCGAATGGAGAATCAGTACTTC. Translating gives CASSLQRGRMENQYF.

The CDR3 DNA reads TGTGCCAGTAGTATATTGGGACAGGGTAACTATGGCTACACCTTC. This translates into CASSILGQGNYGYTF. This rearrangement joins TRBV19 to TRBJ1-2; 9 bases fit TRBD1. V shed 2 bases, J shed 1 base, and the junction held 2 bases outside the gene matches. The germline gives CDR1 LNHDA, CDR2 SQIVND (reference sequence). The CDR3 consists of 15 residues.

This rearrangement joins TRBV18 to TRBJ1-1; tentative D call: TRBD1 (5 bases). Germline CDR1 and CDR2: KGHSH and LQKENI. V was trimmed by 2 bases and J by 1 base, leaving 11 bases between them. CDR3 length: 15 amino acids. The CDR3 nucleotides are TGTGCCAGCTCACCAAGAACGGGGGGGAACACTGAAGCTTTCTTT. It translates to CASSPRTGGNTEAFF.

The chain employs TRBV28 and TRBJ1-3; D might be TRBD1 (6 bases). CDR3 size: 17 residues. Trimming stripped 6 bases from V and 0 bases from J, with 18 bases between. Germline assignment: CDR1 MDHEN and CDR2 SYDVKM. The CDR3 loop is CASRREGGRNSGNTIYF. Written as DNA, the CDR3 is TGTGCCAGCAGGCGGGAGGGGGGACGGAACTCTGGAAACACCATATATTTT.

This chain links TRBV6-6 with TRBJ1-2; possible D gene TRBD1, 6 bases. The V gene lost 4 bases and the J gene lost 8 bases, with 11 bases spanning the gap. Per germline, CDR1 MNHNY and CDR2 SVGAGI (reference sequence). This CDR3 is built from 12 residues. The CDR3 sequence is CASSLVGAGYTF. CDR3 coding DNA: TGTGCCAGCAGTTTAGTGGGGGCGGGCTACACCTTC.

The chain carries TRBV5-1 and TRBJ2-1; 7 bases fit TRBD2. The CDR3 runs to 16 residues. Germline V lookup: CDR1 SGHRS, CDR2 YFSETQ. V dropped 0 bases and J dropped 2; count of bases not matched to a gene: 5. CDR3 amino acids: CASSLVGEGPYNEQFF. CDR3 nucleotides: TGCGCCAGCAGCTTGGTCGGGGAGGGGCCCTACAATGAGCAGTTCTTC. Variable domain in full (rest from reference TRBV5-1 and TRBJ2-1): KAGVTQTPRYLIKTRGQQVTLSCSPISGHRSVSWYQQTPGQGLQFLFEYFSETQRNKGNFPGRFSGRQFSNSRSEMNVSTLELGDSALYLCASSLVGEGPYNEQFFGPGTRLTVL.

Concerning this clone itself: Compared with germline, one end of the junction differs, possibly owing to a read error. Here the CDR3 reads CSSSLNPAYEQYF. The CDR3 coding sequence is TGTTCCAGCAGCTTAAATCCGGCCTACGAGCAGTACTTC. The chain joins TRBV7-9 to TRBJ2-7, with D unclear. The CDR3 loop spans 13 amino acids. From germline, CDR1 is SEHNR and CDR2 FQNEAQ (reference sequence).

The chain uses TRBV11-2 and TRBJ2-1, with TRBD2 identical over 9 bases. Germline CDR1 is SGHAT and CDR2 is FQNNGV. The CDR3 totals 16 residues. V was clipped by 5 bases and J by 2 bases; unmatched bases: 7. CDR3 bases: TGTGCCAGCAGCCCGACTAGCGGTGAAACCTACAATGAGCAGTTCTTC. Amino acid sequence: CASSPTSGETYNEQFF.

The chain carries TRBV7-9 and TRBJ2-3, with TRBD1 as a possible D gene (5 bases). Trimming stripped 2 bases from V and 5 bases from J, with 14 bases between. This CDR3 has 15 amino acids. CDR1 and CDR2 from the germline V gene are SEHNR and FQNEAQ (reference sequence). The CDR3 coding sequence is TGTGCCAGCAGCTTAAGGGGTTTCCTGGGAGATACGCAGTATTTT. This encodes CASSLRGFLGDTQYF. The full variable domain, its missing parts supplied by reference TRBV7-9 and TRBJ2-3, is DTGVSQNPRHKITKRGQNVTFRCDPISEHNRLYWYRQTLGQGPEFLTYFQNEAQLEKSRLLSDRFSAERPKGSFSTLEIQRTEQGDSAMYLCASSLRGFLGDTQYFGPGTRLTVL.

Turning to this clone: Other DNA sequences of this sample code for an identical CDR3. V gene TRBV5-4 combines with J gene TRBJ2-7, with 11 bases that match TRBD1. Trimming cost V 2 bases and J 4 bases; bases outside gene matches: 11. The germline gives CDR1 SGHNT, CDR2 YYREEE (reference sequence). This CDR3 spans 17 amino acids. The CDR3: CASSLYGAGQGAYEQYF. The CDR3 region has the DNA TGTGCCAGCAGCTTATATGGGGCTGGACAGGGGGCGTACGAGCAGTACTTC. Full variable domain (missing parts from reference TRBV5-4 and TRBJ2-7): ETGVTQSPTHLIKTRGQQVTLRCSSQSGHNTVSWYQQALGQGPQFIFQYYREEENGRGNFPPRFSGLQFPNYSSELNVNALELDDSALYLCASSLYGAGQGAYEQYFGPGTRLTVT.

As regards this clone: Other DNA variants within this sample encode the same CDR3. V is TRBV10-1 and J is TRBJ2-1, with 8 positions matching TRBD2. The CDR3 is made up of 14 amino acids. The V and J ends lost 2 bases and 10 bases, in that order; junction bases with no gene match: 7. The germline CDR1 and CDR2 sequences are WNHNN and SYGVQD (reference sequence). The CDR3, as DNA: TGCGCCAGCAGTGAGCGGGAGGGCCCCAACGAGCAGTTCTTC. Amino acid sequence: CASSEREGPNEQFF.

The CDR3 is CSVGGTSGNTIYF. The CDR3, as DNA: TGCAGCGTTGGAGGAACAAGCGGAAACACCATATATTTT. The rearrangement links TRBV29-1 to TRBJ1-3; D is unclear. Trimming removed 4 bases from V and 4 bases from J, with 11 bases in between. Per germline, CDR1 SQVTM and CDR2 ANQGSEA. The CDR3 sequence is 13 residues long.

This chain joins TRBV30 and TRBJ2-7; D is perhaps TRBD2 (6 bases). The germline V gene has CDR1 GTSNPN and CDR2 SVGIG (reference sequence). This CDR3 spans 12 amino acids. The V gene lost 3 bases and the J gene lost 6 bases, with 12 bases spanning the gap. Here the CDR3 reads CAWRGDGSEQYF. The CDR3 coding sequence is TGTGCCTGGAGGGGGGACGGGAGCGAGCAGTACTTC. The full variable domain, completed using reference TRBV30 and TRBJ2-7, is SQTIHQWPATLVQPVGSPLSLECTVEGTSNPNLYWYRQAAGRGLQLLFYSVGIGQISSEVPQNLSASRPQDRQFILSSKKLLLSDSGFYLCAWRGDGSEQYFGPGTRLTVT.